This entry is about one T cell receptor (beta chain). CDR1 is GTSNPN, CDR2 SVGIG, per germline (reference sequence). The V and J ends lost 0 bases and 4 bases respectively, with 4 bases between them. This CDR3 is built from 12 residues. This entry belongs to a study of control samples from healthy donors and cancer patients. TCRdb's table, derived via immunoSEQ multiplex PCR, lists solely in-frame clones and lacks some. The sample records 120,000 or so clones, roughly 90% being singletons. The sequencing sample was made of blood. This clonotype was obtained from a woman aged 18-35 years in good health. V gene TRBV30 combines with J gene TRBJ1-3; the D is unclear. In nucleotides, the CDR3 is TGTGCCTGGAGTGTCGGGGGAAACACCATATATTTT. This encodes CAWSVGGNTIYF.